The clone carrying this T cell receptor beta chain was counted only a few times. Here immunoSEQ multiplex PCR was the method, and the copy in TCRdb shows in-frame clones only, minus some. The data contain 38,000 or so clones, 80% to 90% of them singletons. Deletions cut 5 bases from V and 13 bases from J, with 14 bases between. Germline-derived CDR1 and CDR2 are DFQATT and SNEGSKA (reference sequence). The CDR3 covers 11 residues. The record originates from a study of PD-L1 blockade in urothelial cancer. Study summary: Blood underwent analysis 3 weeks (second dose) and 6 weeks after treatment began.

Each patient gave between 1 and 8 samples of peripheral blood mononuclear cells, which were collected pretreatment and during treatment. This chain connects TRBV20-1 to TRBJ1-4; perhaps TRBD1 as D (6 bases). Sequencing was performed on PBMCs, taken around atezolizumab (anti-PD-L1) treatment. The TCR originated in a man aged 60 to 75 with urothelial cancer. The CDR3 DNA reads as TGCAGTGCTCCCGAACAGGGAGTACTGTTTTTT. As protein: CSAPEQGVLFF.